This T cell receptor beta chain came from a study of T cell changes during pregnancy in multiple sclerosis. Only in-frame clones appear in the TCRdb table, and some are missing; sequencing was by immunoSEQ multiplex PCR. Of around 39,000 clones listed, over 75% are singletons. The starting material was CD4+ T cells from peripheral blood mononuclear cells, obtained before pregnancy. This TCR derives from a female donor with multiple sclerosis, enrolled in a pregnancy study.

The chain's CDR3 is CASSSGLAGAWDEQFF. CDR3 nucleotides: TGTGCCAGCAGCTCGGGACTAGCGGGAGCATGGGATGAGCAGTTCTTC. The chain combines TRBV7-7 with TRBJ2-1; TRBD2 matches 14 bases. V was clipped by 4 bases and J by 8 bases; unmatched bases: 7. Looked up from germline, CDR1 is SSHAT and CDR2 is FNYEAQ (reference sequence). The CDR3 contains 16 residues.